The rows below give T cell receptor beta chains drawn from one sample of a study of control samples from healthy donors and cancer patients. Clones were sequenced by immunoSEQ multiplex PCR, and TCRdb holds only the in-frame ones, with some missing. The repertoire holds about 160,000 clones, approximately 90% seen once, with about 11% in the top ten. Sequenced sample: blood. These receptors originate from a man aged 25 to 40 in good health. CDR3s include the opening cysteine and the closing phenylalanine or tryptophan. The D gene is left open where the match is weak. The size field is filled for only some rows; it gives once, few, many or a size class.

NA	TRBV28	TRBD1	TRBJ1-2	TGTGCCAGCAGCTCCCGGGACAGGGTCTTTAACTATGGCTACACCTTC	CASSSRDRVFNYGYTF
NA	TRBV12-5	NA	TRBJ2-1	TGTGCTAGTGGCCGACAGAGTGAGCAGTTCTTC	CASGRQSEQFF
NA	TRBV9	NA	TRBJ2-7	TGTGCCAGCAGCGTCCAGGTTGAGGACGAGCAGTACTTC	CASSVQVEDEQYF
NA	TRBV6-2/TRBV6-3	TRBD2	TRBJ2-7	TGTGCCAGCAGTTACCAGGGACTAGCCGACTACGAGCAGTACTTC	CASSYQGLADYEQYF
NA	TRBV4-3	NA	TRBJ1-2	TGCGCCAGCAGCCAAGAGCAGGGTAGGGGCTATGGCTACACCTTC	CASSQEQGRGYGYTF
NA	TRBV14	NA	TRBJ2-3	TGTGCCAGCAGCCCCTACACAGATACGCAGTATTTT	CASSPYTDTQYF
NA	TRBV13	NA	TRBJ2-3	TGTGCCAGCAGCTTAGACTATGGCACAGATACGCAGTATTTT	CASSLDYGTDTQYF
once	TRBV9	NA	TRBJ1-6	TGTGCCAGCAGCGTAGGCTACAGGGCGGAGTGGTCACCCCTCCACTTT	CASSVGYRAEWSPLHF
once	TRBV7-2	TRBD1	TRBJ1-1	TGTGCCAGCAGCTTAGACCGACAGGGGATGATAGGCGCTTTCTTT	CASSLDRQGMIGAFF
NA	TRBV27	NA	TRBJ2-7	TGTGCCAGCAGTCCGCGGGCCTCCTACGAGCAGTACTTC	CASSPRASYEQYF
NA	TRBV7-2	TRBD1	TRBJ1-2	TGTGCCAGCAGCTTAAGTGTCTTCAAAGGGACAGGGGGAGGGTATGGCTACACCTTC	CASSLSVFKGTGGGYGYTF
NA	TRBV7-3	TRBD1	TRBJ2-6	TGTGCCAGCGCATGGACAGGCGATACCTCTGGGGCCAACGTCCTGACTTTC	CASAWTGDTSGANVLTF
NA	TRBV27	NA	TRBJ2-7	TGTGCCAACGCGGTGAGGGTCGGCTACGAGCAGTACTTC	CANAVRVGYEQYF
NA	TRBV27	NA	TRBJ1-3	TGTGCCAGCAGTTTTGGGCTGGGGGCTGGAAACACCATATATTTT	CASSFGLGAGNTIYF
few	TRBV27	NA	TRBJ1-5	TGTGCCAGCAGTTTACCCGGGGCCGGCCAGCCCCAGCATTTT	CASSLPGAGQPQHF
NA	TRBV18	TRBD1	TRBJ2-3	TGTGCCAGCTCACCGGGACAGCCCTCCACAGATACGCAGTATTTT	CASSPGQPSTDTQYF
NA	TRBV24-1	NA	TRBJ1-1	TGTGCCACCAGTGATAAGGGCCAGAGGGCTTTCTTT	CATSDKGQRAFF
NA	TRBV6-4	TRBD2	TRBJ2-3	TGTGCCAGCAGTGACTCAACTAGCGGACCCACAGATACGCAGTATTTT	CASSDSTSGPTDTQYF
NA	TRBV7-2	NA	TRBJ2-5	TGTGCCAGCAGCCAGGAGACGCCCCGGGGAGAGACCCAGTACTTC	CASSQETPRGETQYF
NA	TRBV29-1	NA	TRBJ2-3	TGCAGCGTTGAGGGGAGTCCAGATACGCAGTATTTT	CSVEGSPDTQYF
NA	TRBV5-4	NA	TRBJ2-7	TGTGCCAGCAGCCAGGGGTGGGGCTACGAGCAGTACTTC	CASSQGWGYEQYF
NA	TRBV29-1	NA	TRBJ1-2	TGCAGCGTCACAGGTCACTATGGCTACACCTTC	CSVTGHYGYTF
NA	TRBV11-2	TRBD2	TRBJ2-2	TGTGCCAGCAGCCCCGGGACTAGCGGGGCCACCGGGGAGCTGTTTTTT	CASSPGTSGATGELFF
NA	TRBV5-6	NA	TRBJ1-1	TGTGCCAGCAGCTTCCGGCGGGGGGCTAACACTGAAGCTTTCTTT	CASSFRRGANTEAFF
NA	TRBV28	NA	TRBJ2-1	TGTGCCAGCAGTTCAGGGTGGGCCCGGACCTACAATGAGCAGTTCTTC	CASSSGWARTYNEQFF
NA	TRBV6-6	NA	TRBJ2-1	TGTGCCAGCAGCCATGGGGGGGCGCCGTCACAAGATGAGCAGTTCTTC	CASSHGGAPSQDEQFF
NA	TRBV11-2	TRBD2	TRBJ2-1	TGTGCCAGCAGCTCCCTCTTACTAGCGGATTCCTACAATGAGCAGTTCTTC	CASSSLLLADSYNEQFF
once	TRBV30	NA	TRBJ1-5	TGTGCCTGGAGTGTAGGGTTAAATCAGCCCCAGCATTTT	CAWSVGLNQPQHF
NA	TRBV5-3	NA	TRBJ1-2	TGTGCCAGAAGCCCGAAGTTTAGGGGCTACACCTTC	CARSPKFRGYTF
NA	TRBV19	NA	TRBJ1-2	TGTGCCAGTAGTTCTTGGGGGGACCGCCTTGGGGGCTACACCTTC	CASSSWGDRLGGYTF
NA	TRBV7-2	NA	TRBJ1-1	TGTGCCAGCAGCTTGATAAATATGAACACTGAAGCTTTCTTT	CASSLINMNTEAFF
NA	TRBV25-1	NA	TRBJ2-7	TGTGCCAGCAGTGAGAGCGGGCCTCGGCCCGAGCAGTACTTC	CASSESGPRPEQYF
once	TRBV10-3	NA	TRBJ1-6	TGTGCCATCAGTGAGAAGGAGAACAGAGATAATTCACCCCTCCACTTT	CAISEKENRDNSPLHF
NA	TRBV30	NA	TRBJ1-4	TGTGCCTGGAGTAACAGGCTAGGCTATAATGAAAAACTGTTTTTT	CAWSNRLGYNEKLFF
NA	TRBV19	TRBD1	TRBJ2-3	TGTGCCAGTAGCAACAGGGGTTTGAGCACAGATACGCAGTATTTT	CASSNRGLSTDTQYF
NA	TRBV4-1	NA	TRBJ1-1	TGCGCCAGCAGCCAACTGCCCGTTGGCACTGAAGCTTTCTTT	CASSQLPVGTEAFF
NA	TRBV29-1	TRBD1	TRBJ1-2	TGCAGCGTTGGGGGGGGTAACAGGGGCCAGAGCTACACCTTC	CSVGGGNRGQSYTF
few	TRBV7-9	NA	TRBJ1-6	TGTGCCAGCAGCCGTCTTCGGGGTACAGAGGATAATTCACCCCTCCACTTT	CASSRLRGTEDNSPLHF
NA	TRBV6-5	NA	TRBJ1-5	TGTGCCAGCAGAGGGCGGCTCAATCAGCCCCAGCATTTT	CASRGRLNQPQHF
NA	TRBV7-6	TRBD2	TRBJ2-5	TGTGCCAGCAGCTGGGGACTAGCGGAGAAGACCCAGTACTTC	CASSWGLAEKTQYF
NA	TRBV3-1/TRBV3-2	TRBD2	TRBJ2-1	TGTGCCAGCAGCCAAGATCTGGGACTAGCGGGGGGCCGCTCCTACAATGAGCAGTTCTTC	CASSQDLGLAGGRSYNEQFF
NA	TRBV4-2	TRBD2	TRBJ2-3	TGTGCCAGCAGCCAAAGGGCGGGGGGCCCCACAGATACGCAGTATTTT	CASSQRAGGPTDTQYF
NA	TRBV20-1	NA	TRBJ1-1	TGCAGTGCTAGATGGAGCACTGAAGCTTTCTTT	CSARWSTEAFF
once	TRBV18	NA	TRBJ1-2	TGTGCCAGCTCATTACGGGGTGATGGCTACACCTTC	CASSLRGDGYTF
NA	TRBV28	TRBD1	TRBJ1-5	TGTGCCAGCAGTACGACCAGGGGGCAGGTCTCTTGGCAGCCCCAGCATTTT	CASSTTRGQVSWQPQHF
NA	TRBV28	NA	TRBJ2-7	TGTGCCAGCAGTTTAGACAGAGCCTACGAGCAGTACTTC	CASSLDRAYEQYF
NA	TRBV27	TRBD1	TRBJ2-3	TGTGCCAGCAGACGGACAGGGGTTGGGGATACGCAGTATTTT	CASRRTGVGDTQYF
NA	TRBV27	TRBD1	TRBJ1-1	TGTGCCAGCAGTTCCGACAGGGCGGACACTGAAGCTTTCTTT	CASSSDRADTEAFF
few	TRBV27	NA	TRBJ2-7	TGTGCCAGCAGTTTGCGACAGGACAGCTCCTACGAGCAGTACTTC	CASSLRQDSSYEQYF
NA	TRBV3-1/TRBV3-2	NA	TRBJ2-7	TGTGCCAGCAGCCAGCTGGGGAACGAGCAGTACTTC	CASSQLGNEQYF
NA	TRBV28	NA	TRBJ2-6	TGTGCCAGCAGTTTATTGGACTCTGGGGCCAACGTCCTGACTTTC	CASSLLDSGANVLTF
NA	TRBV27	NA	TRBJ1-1	TGTGCTATCGGAGGAATCAAACCCAACACTGAAGCTTTCTTT	CAIGGIKPNTEAFF